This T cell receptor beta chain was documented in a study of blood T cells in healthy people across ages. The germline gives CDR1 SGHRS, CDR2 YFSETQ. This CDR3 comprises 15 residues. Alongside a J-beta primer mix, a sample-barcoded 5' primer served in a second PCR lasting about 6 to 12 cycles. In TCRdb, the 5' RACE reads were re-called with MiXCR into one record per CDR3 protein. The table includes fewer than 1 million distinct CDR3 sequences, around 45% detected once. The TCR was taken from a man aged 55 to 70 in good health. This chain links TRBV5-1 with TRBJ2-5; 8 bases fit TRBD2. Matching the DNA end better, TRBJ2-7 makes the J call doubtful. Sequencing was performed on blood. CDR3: CASSKTSGGRYEQYF. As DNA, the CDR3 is TGCGCCAGCAGCAAAACAAGCGGGGGTCGGTACGAGCAGTACTTC.